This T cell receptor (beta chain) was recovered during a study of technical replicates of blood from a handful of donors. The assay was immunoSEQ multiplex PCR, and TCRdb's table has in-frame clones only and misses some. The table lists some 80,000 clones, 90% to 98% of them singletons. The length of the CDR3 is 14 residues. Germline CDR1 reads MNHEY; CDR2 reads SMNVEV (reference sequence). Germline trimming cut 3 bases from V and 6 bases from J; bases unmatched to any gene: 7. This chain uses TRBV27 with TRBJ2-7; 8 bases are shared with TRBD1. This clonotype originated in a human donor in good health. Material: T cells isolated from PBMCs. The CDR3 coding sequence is TGTGCCAGCAGTTTGAGGACAGGGTCTTTCGAGCAGTACTTC. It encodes CASSLRTGSFEQYF.